The next 21 T cell receptor beta chains were all read from a single sample in a study of Ad26.COV2.S vaccination and SARS-CoV-2 variants. Treatment of the sample: 15 to 20 received Ad26.COV2.S at low or high dose, single or two shots; about 5 received placebo; per-sample allocation not given. Vaccine and placebo recipients were sampled on day 63 after the first injection. Data came from immunoSEQ multiplex PCR; TCRdb stores just in-frame clones and leaves some out. The sample consists of roughly 500,000 clones, 70% to 90% of them appearing once. Source: peripheral blood, taken in a trial of Ad26.COV2.S vaccine versus placebo. The source of these receptors is a person between 18 and 65 years old who received the Ad26.COV2.S COVID-19 vaccine or a placebo.

V is TRBV5-4 and J is TRBJ2-3; D possibly matches TRBD1 or TRBD2 (5 bases each). The CDR3 is 14 amino acids. Trimming cost V 3 bases and J 4 bases, with 12 bases left between them. Per germline, CDR1 SGHNT and CDR2 YYREEE (reference sequence). CDR3 sequence: CASSWGTPSDTQYF. In DNA form, the CDR3 reads TGTGCCAGCAGCTGGGGGACGCCGTCAGATACGCAGTATTTT.

This clone was seen only a few times. V usage is TRBV3-1 (or the pseudogene TRBV3-2) and J usage is TRBJ2-3, with D tentatively TRBD1 or TRBD2 (8 bases each). The V end lost 1 base, the J end lost 2 bases, and 31 bases lay between the germline ends. This CDR3 has 22 amino acids. CDR1 is LGHDT and CDR2 is YNNKEL in the germline V gene (reference sequence). In DNA, the CDR3 is TGTGCCAGCAGCCAAGTGGCCCCGACAGGGGTTTTCCACGGGAGGGACACAGATACGCAGTATTTT. Protein: CASSQVAPTGVFHGRDTDTQYF.

This clone has just a few counts. The chain recombines TRBV19 with TRBJ2-3, with 8 bases lining up with TRBD1. J gave up 2 bases and V 1 base, and 8 bases lay outside the gene matches. Germline V lookup: CDR1 LNHDA, CDR2 SQIVND (reference sequence). The CDR3 has 17 amino acids. CDR3 nucleotide sequence: TGTGCCAGTAGTATAGCCTTGGGCAGGGGGCCCACAGATACGCAGTATTTT. It translates to CASSIALGRGPTDTQYF. Full variable domain (remainder filled in from reference TRBV19 and TRBJ2-3): DGGITQSPKYLFRKEGQNVTLSCEQNLNHDAMYWYRQDPGQGLRLIYYSQIVNDFQKGDIAEGYSVSREKKESFPLTVTSAQKNPTAFYLCASSIALGRGPTDTQYFGPGTRLTVL.

The genes are TRBV12-5 and TRBJ2-1, with 7 positions matching TRBD1. There are 14 residues in the CDR3. Trimming removed 6 bases from V and 3 bases from J; junction bases left unmatched: 5. Germline V gives CDR1 LGHNT, CDR2 FRNRAP. The CDR3 coding sequence is TGTGCTAGTGGGGGACAGAGGGGCTACAATGAGCAGTTCTTC. Translation: CASGGQRGYNEQFF.

This chain connects TRBV7-2 to TRBJ1-6; TRBD1 matches at 7 bases. Trimming at V came to 5 bases and at J to 7 bases, leaving 5 bases not matched to a gene. CDR3 length: 14 amino acids. Germline V gives CDR1 SGHTA, CDR2 FQGNSA. CDR3 sequence: CASSNTGDNSPLHF. The DNA of the CDR3 is TGTGCCAGCAGCAACACAGGGGACAATTCACCCCTCCACTTT.

The CDR3 region has the DNA TGTGCCAGCAGCTTCGGTTCCGGGACAGGGGGCATCTATGGCTACACCTTC. Its protein is CASSFGSGTGGIYGYTF. The chain combines TRBV5-4 with TRBJ1-2; 12 bases are a match to TRBD1. Germline V gene lookup returns CDR1 SGHNT and CDR2 YYREEE (reference sequence). J gave up 4 bases and V 2 bases, and 9 bases lay outside the gene matches. CDR3 length equals 17 residues.

J is TRBJ1-6 and V is TRBV12-3 or TRBV12-4; D gene uncertain. This CDR3 is built from 13 residues. Trimming stripped 3 bases from V and 8 bases from J, with 8 bases between. The CDR3 DNA follows: TGTGCCAGCAGTTTGGCCGAGTATTCACCCCTCCACTTT. As protein: CASSLAEYSPLHF.

V usage is TRBV28 and J usage is TRBJ2-7; tentative D call: TRBD2 (6 bases). The V gene's germline CDR1 is MDHEN and CDR2 SYDVKM. V lost 5 bases and J 2 bases, leaving 19 bases between the germline ends. The CDR3 is made up of 16 amino acids. Here the CDR3 DNA reads TGTGCCAGCAGTCTAGATACCCGGGACTGGACCTACGAGCAGTACTTC. This encodes CASSLDTRDWTYEQYF.

This clone was counted a few times. Compared with germline, one end of the junction differs, possibly owing to a read error. J is TRBJ1-6 and V is TRBV5-5; no clear D gene. CDR3 length: 14 amino acids. Germline assignment: CDR1 SGHKS and CDR2 YYEKEE (reference sequence). The CDR3: CASSLRSYNSPLHF. DNA of the CDR3: TGTGCCAGCAGCTTGAGGAGTTATAACTCACCCCTCCACTTT.

The V call is TRBV4-2, the J call TRBJ1-1; D remains ambiguous. This CDR3 is built from 15 residues. Trimming took 0 bases from V and 1 from J, leaving 9 bases between them. CDR1 and CDR2 from the germline V gene are LGHNA and YNFKEQ. CDR3 sequence reads: CASSQDGYENTEAFF. The DNA of the CDR3 is TGTGCCAGCAGCCAAGATGGCTACGAGAACACTGAAGCTTTCTTT.

The chain couples TRBV18 to TRBJ1-1; TRBD1 agrees at 11 bases. The CDR3 spans 17 residues. Germline V gene lookup returns CDR1 KGHSH and CDR2 LQKENI. The ends lost 3 bases at V and 0 bases at J; junction bases unmatched: 6. The CDR3 sequence: CASSPRTGGSLNTEAFF. CDR3 nucleotide sequence: TGTGCCAGCTCACCGAGGACAGGGGGCAGTTTGAACACTGAAGCTTTCTTT.

This clone was found once. The chain has TRBV25-1 and TRBJ2-1; D not certain. Germline CDR1 MGHDK, CDR2 SYGVNS. The V gene lost 6 bases and the J gene lost 7 bases, with 7 bases spanning the gap. This CDR3 spans 11 amino acids. The chain's CDR3 is CASRAWNEQFF. The DNA of the CDR3 is TGTGCCAGCAGGGCCTGGAATGAGCAGTTCTTC.

V usage is TRBV9 and J usage is TRBJ2-2; D gene uncertain. The CDR3 has 12 amino acids. Trimming pared 0 bases from V and 3 bases from J, leaving 0 bases between. Germline-derived CDR1 and CDR2 are SGDLS and YYNGEE. The CDR3 bases are TGTGCCAGCAGCGTAGACACCGGGGAGCTGTTTTTT. It yields the protein CASSVDTGELFF.

The genes are TRBV7-2 and TRBJ2-3; perhaps D is TRBD1 or TRBD2 (6 bases each). The CDR3 has 15 amino acids. V lost 6 bases and J lost 0, with 13 bases in between. CDR1 SGHTA and CDR2 FQGNSA come from the germline V gene. The CDR3 region is CASSKVGGSTDTQYF. The CDR3 nucleotides are TGTGCCAGCAGTAAAGTGGGGGGCAGCACAGATACGCAGTATTTT.

The chain couples TRBV6-5 to TRBJ1-5; D unresolved. CDR3 length: 15 amino acids. The ends were cut back, 0 bases at V and 3 bases at J, with 9 bases in the middle. Germline V gene sequence: CDR1 MNHEY, CDR2 SVGAGI. The CDR3 nucleotides read TGTGCCAGCAGTTACTCTCCCAACCTCAATCAGCCCCAGCATTTT. Protein: CASSYSPNLNQPQHF.

The CDR3 DNA reads TGTGCCAGCAGTTACTCCGAGACAACGGCGTATTTT. Its translation: CASSYSETTAYF. The rearrangement joins TRBV6-5 to TRBJ2-3; the D is unclear. This CDR3 region has 12 residues. Trimming took off 0 bases at V and 14 bases at J, with 12 bases between the two ends. In germline, CDR1 is MNHEY, CDR2 SVGAGI.

V and J are TRBV11-2 and TRBJ2-1; D is undetermined. The CDR3 runs to 18 residues. Germline values: CDR1 SGHAT, CDR2 FQNNGV. The V end lost 6 bases, the J end lost 0 bases, and 21 bases lay between the germline ends. CDR3 protein: CASRNSPSRRSSYNEQFF. The CDR3 nucleotides are TGTGCCAGCAGAAATTCCCCATCGCGGAGAAGCTCCTACAATGAGCAGTTCTTC. Complete variable domain (other parts from reference TRBV11-2 and TRBJ2-1): EAGVAQSPRYKIIEKRQSVAFWCNPISGHATLYWYQQILGQGPKLLIQFQNNGVVDDSQLPKDRFSAERLKGVDSTLKIQPAKLEDSAVYLCASRNSPSRRSSYNEQFFGPGTRLTVL.

The J gene is TRBJ1-2, the V gene TRBV29-1; TRBD1 aligns across 7 bases. From germline, CDR1 is SQVTM and CDR2 ANQGSEA. This CDR3 has 18 residues. The junction had 23 bases not matched to a gene; V was cut back by 7 bases and J by 3 bases. The CDR3 nucleotides are TGCAGCGCATATGTTTCGGGACAGCGGAACCAAGCCGACTATGGCTACACCTTC. Translation: CSAYVSGQRNQADYGYTF.

This clone was observed a handful of times. The chain links TRBV7-2 to TRBJ1-5; D remains ambiguous. CDR1 and CDR2 from the germline V gene are SGHTA and FQGNSA. The ends were cut back, 3 bases at V and 6 bases at J, with 9 bases in the middle. The CDR3 sequence is 13 residues long. As DNA, the CDR3 is TGTGCCAGCAGCTTGGGTGGGGTTCAGCCCCAGCATTTT. It yields the protein CASSLGGVQPQHF.

The J gene is TRBJ2-3, the V gene TRBV7-9; D gene ambiguous. V was cut by 1 base and J by 1 base, with 6 bases left in between. CDR3 length: 14 residues. Germline lookup yields CDR1 SEHNR and CDR2 FQNEAQ (reference sequence). The CDR3 loop reads CASSLEQRTDTQYF. As DNA, the CDR3 is TGTGCCAGCAGCTTAGAACAGCGCACAGATACGCAGTATTTT.

The chain links TRBV29-1 to TRBJ2-3; D is uncertain. V was clipped by 7 bases and J by 0 bases, with 14 bases between them. The CDR3 consists of 14 residues. CDR1 and CDR2 from the germline V gene are SQVTM and ANQGSEA. The CDR3 reads CSGVKVGSTDTQYF. The CDR3 nucleotides are TGCAGCGGGGTAAAAGTGGGAAGCACAGATACGCAGTATTTT.